The T cell receptor beta chain described here comes from a study of sequential checkpoint blockade in melanoma. Study-level information: Each arm's sequence ended with maintenance nivolumab.

Treatment indicated: randomized to nivolumab then ipilimumab (arm A) or the reverse (arm B). From thawed PBMCs, live CD3+CD8+ cells negative for CD19 and CD56 were sorted. CDR1 is MNHEY, CDR2 SMNVEV, per germline (reference sequence). V was trimmed by 5 bases and J by 5 bases, leaving 13 bases between them. This CDR3 is 14 amino acids long. TCRdb's copy holds only in-frame clones and misses some; the assay was immunoSEQ multiplex PCR. Here the sample spans around 15,000 clones, 50% to 55% being singletons. The chain employs TRBV27 and TRBJ1-5; tentative D call: TRBD1 (5 bases). The sequences come from CD8+ T cells sorted from blood (inferred from file names), collected from a patient given nivolumab and ipilimumab in sequence. This sequence originates from a human donor with melanoma. In DNA form, the CDR3 reads TGTGCCAGCAGTCCCAATGACAGCGATCAGCCCCAGCATTTT. It encodes CASSPNDSDQPQHF.